Presented here are 24 T cell receptor beta chains from one specimen sequenced in a study of T cells in Graves' hyperthyroidism and ophthalmopathy. Amplified TCR beta CDR3 regions came from RNA transcripts. Using the HTBI primer set, a first-round RT-PCR was run on the TCR CDR3. One entry per CDR3 protein results from TCRdb running MiXCR on the multiplex PCR reads. This table holds a few hundred thousand distinct CDR3 sequences, approximately 15% found once. Specimen: blood. Every receptor here comes from a woman between 25 and 40 years old with Graves' hyperthyroidism that later progressed to Graves' ophthalmopathy.

There are many counts of this clonotype. V usage is TRBV12-3 or TRBV12-4 and J usage is TRBJ2-5; D ambiguous. The ends were cut back, 3 bases at V and 1 base at J, with 6 bases in the middle. This CDR3 region has 13 residues. CDR3 in amino acids: CASSFGRQETQYF. Written as DNA, the CDR3 is TGTGCCAGCAGTTTCGGCCGCCAAGAGACCCAGTACTTC.

This clonotype was counted at least ten times. The chain links TRBV28 to TRBJ1-1, with D hard to call. The CDR3 is made up of 13 amino acids. Trimming removed 3 bases at V and 0 bases at J, with 5 bases between. Germline CDR1 is MDHEN and CDR2 is SYDVKM. CDR3 residues: CASSLFMNTEAFF. The CDR3 region has the DNA TGTGCCAGCAGTTTGTTTATGAACACTGAAGCTTTCTTT. Full variable domain (missing parts from reference TRBV28 and TRBJ1-1): DVKVTQSSRYLVKRTGEKVFLECVQDMDHENMFWYRQDPGLGLRLIYFSYDVKMKEKGDIPEGYSVSREKKERFSLILESASTNQTSMYLCASSLFMNTEAFFGQGTRLTVV.

This clonotype was detected ten times or more. This sequence joins TRBV5-8 and TRBJ2-3, with 7 bases lining up with TRBD2. The CDR3 is made up of 15 amino acids. Looked up from germline, CDR1 is SGHTS and CDR2 is YDEGEE. Trimming cost V 4 bases and J 4 bases; bases outside gene matches: 9. In DNA, the CDR3 is TGTGCCAGCAGCCCTCCTGGCGGGAGCGCAGATACGCAGTATTTT. Its protein is CASSPPGGSADTQYF.

This clonotype was counted ten times or more. The chain couples TRBV29-1 to TRBJ2-1; 14 bases agree with TRBD2. CDR3 length: 14 amino acids. V trimming: 8 bases; J trimming: 5 bases; junction bases outside the gene matches: 5. The germline CDR1 and CDR2 sequences are SQVTM and ANQGSEA. The CDR3 coding sequence is TGCAGCATGGTGGGACTAGCGGGAGACAATGAGCAGTTCTTC. Encoded protein: CSMVGLAGDNEQFF.

This clonotype was counted many times. The rearrangement uses TRBV2 and TRBJ2-1, with 10 bases aligning to TRBD2. Germline V gives CDR1 SNHLY, CDR2 FYNNEI. This CDR3 contains 18 residues. Losses at the gene ends were 6 bases for V and 6 bases for J; bases not matched to a gene: 17. CDR3 loop: CASRGGLASDLVFNEQFF. CDR3 DNA: TGTGCCAGCAGGGGGGGACTAGCGTCCGACCTAGTTTTCAATGAGCAGTTCTTC.

This clonotype was seen just once. Given a much more abundant clone one base away, this may be a read error. This chain joins TRBV30 and TRBJ2-1; D is possibly TRBD1 (5 bases). The CDR3 runs to 13 residues. The V gene's germline CDR1 is GTSNPN and CDR2 SVGIG (reference sequence). V was pared by 1 base and J by 3 bases, with 7 bases between. CDR3 amino acids: CAWSGQHYNEQFF. CDR3 in DNA: TGTGCCTGGAGTGGACAGCACTACAATGAGCAGTTCTTC.

This clonotype was seen at least ten times. The chain has TRBV19 and TRBJ1-1, with D unresolved. V lost 1 base and J 10 bases, leaving 4 bases between the germline ends. The CDR3 extends over 10 amino acids. Germline CDR1 is LNHDA and CDR2 is SQIVND (reference sequence). CDR3 DNA: TGTGCCAGTAGTATAGTAAGAGCTTTCTTT. It is translated as CASSIVRAFF.

The chain recombines TRBV5-1 with TRBJ1-3, with 7 positions matching TRBD1. The CDR3 covers 15 residues. V was pared by 4 bases and J by 0 bases, with 4 bases of the junction left unmatched. Germline CDR1 SGHRS, CDR2 YFSETQ. The CDR3 DNA follows: TGCGCCAGCAGCACGACAGGGTTCTCTGGAAACACCATATATTTT. This codes for CASSTTGFSGNTIYF.

CDR3 loop: CASSDRTGRHEQYF. DNA of the CDR3: TGTGCCAGCAGCGACAGGACAGGGCGGCACGAGCAGTACTTC. The chain couples TRBV11-2 to TRBJ2-7, with TRBD1 matching over 8 bases. CDR1 and CDR2 (germline): SGHAT, FQNNGV. The CDR3 spans 14 residues. V shed 5 bases and J 5 bases; nucleotides not matched to a gene: 8.

At least ten counts were recorded for this clonotype. The chain uses TRBV2 and TRBJ2-1, with TRBD2 identical over 11 bases. CDR3 length equals 15 residues. The germline gives CDR1 SNHLY, CDR2 FYNNEI. V trimming: 8 bases; J trimming: 6 bases; junction bases outside the gene matches: 9. DNA of the CDR3: TGTGCCAGCGGCCTGACTAGCGGGACGCTCAATGAGCAGTTCTTC. It translates to CASGLTSGTLNEQFF.

This sequence joins TRBV3-1 and TRBJ1-4; D gene ambiguous. Trimming stripped 2 bases from V and 8 bases from J, with 18 bases between. From germline, CDR1 is LGHDT and CDR2 YNNKEL (reference sequence). The CDR3 totals 16 residues. In nucleotides, the CDR3 is TGTGCCAGCAGCCAATCCATGACAAGGGTGGGGGAAAAACTGTTTTTT. This sequence encodes CASSQSMTRVGEKLFF.

At least ten counts were recorded for this clonotype. The rearrangement joins TRBV5-1 to TRBJ2-1; D not certain. V was trimmed by 0 bases and J by 8 bases, leaving 3 bases between them. Per the germline V gene, CDR1 is SGHRS and CDR2 is YFSETQ. This CDR3 is 11 amino acids long. CDR3 coding DNA: TGCGCCAGCAGCTTGGACTATGAGCAGTTCTTC. This encodes CASSLDYEQFF.

This clonotype came up many times. The gene calls are TRBV12-3 or TRBV12-4 and TRBJ2-6; D ambiguous. This CDR3 has 10 residues. Trimming left V 6 bases short and J 10 bases short, with 4 bases between. CDR3 in DNA: TGTGCCAGCAGCCGAAACGTCCTGACTTTC. Its protein product is CASSRNVLTF.

This clonotype was detected a few times. This chain links TRBV18 with TRBJ2-2; possibly TRBD1 or TRBD2 for D (6 bases each). Between the trimmed V and J ends, which lost 6 bases and 2 bases, there was a span of 16 bases. CDR3 size: 16 residues. Looked up from germline, CDR1 is KGHSH and CDR2 is LQKENI. DNA for the CDR3: TGTGCCAGCTCGCTCCCACCGGGGGCCAACACCGGGGAGCTGTTTTTT. This sequence encodes CASSLPPGANTGELFF.

This clonotype turned up a few times. The V gene is TRBV20-1, the J gene TRBJ2-7; D is perhaps TRBD1 or TRBD2 (7 bases each). Germline assignment: CDR1 DFQATT and CDR2 SNEGSKA (reference sequence). Trimming pared 0 bases from V and 0 bases from J, leaving 15 bases between. The CDR3 has 16 amino acids. CDR3 sequence reads: CSARDGGDRPSYEQYF. CDR3 bases: TGCAGTGCTAGAGATGGGGGGGACAGACCCTCCTACGAGCAGTACTTC.

This clonotype was detected many times. The chain has TRBV11-2 and TRBJ1-1, with D perhaps matching TRBD1 (6 bases). The CDR3 consists of 16 residues. Per the germline V gene, CDR1 is SGHAT and CDR2 is FQNNGV. Trimming pared 0 bases from V and 5 bases from J, leaving 16 bases between. Here the CDR3 reads CASSLDRGGRGTEAFF. CDR3 DNA sequence: TGTGCCAGCAGCTTAGATAGGGGGGGCCGTGGGACTGAAGCTTTCTTT.

The sample holds many counts of this clonotype. This chain connects TRBV30 to TRBJ2-3; D not certain. Trimming removed 1 base at V and 4 bases at J, with 12 bases between. From germline, CDR1 is GTSNPN and CDR2 SVGIG (reference sequence). CDR3 length: 14 amino acids. DNA of the CDR3: TGTGCCTGGAGTGGAAAGGGTGGCGCAGATACGCAGTATTTT. Translation gives CAWSGKGGADTQYF.

The chain couples TRBV5-1 to TRBJ2-2; 14 positions match TRBD2. V dropped 3 bases and J dropped 6; count of bases not matched to a gene: 1. The CDR3 consists of 15 residues. The V gene's germline CDR1 is SGHRS and CDR2 YFSETQ. The CDR3 region is CASSWGLAGAGELFF. The CDR3 DNA follows: TGCGCCAGCAGCTGGGGACTAGCGGGGGCCGGGGAGCTGTTTTTT.

This clonotype appeared many times. The V call is TRBV10-3, the J call TRBJ1-1; the D is unclear. CDR3 length equals 14 residues. V shed 0 bases and J shed 7 bases, with 12 bases lying between them. CDR1 and CDR2 (germline): ENHRY, SYGVKD. The CDR3 DNA sequence: TGTGCCATCAGTGAGTCGGAGGGCTCAGGTGAAGCTTTCTTT. Translation gives CAISESEGSGEAFF.

The sample holds many counts of this clonotype. The V call is TRBV18, the J call TRBJ2-7; TRBD1 matches at 9 bases. Trimming at V came to 4 bases and at J to 5 bases, leaving 9 bases not matched to a gene. There are 15 residues in the CDR3. Germline CDR1 KGHSH, CDR2 LQKENI. The CDR3: CASSRGTGRQDEQYF. The CDR3 region has the DNA TGTGCCAGCTCACGAGGGACAGGGAGACAAGACGAGCAGTACTTC. The full variable domain, with the rest looked up from reference TRBV18 and TRBJ2-7, is NAGVMQNPRHLVRRRGQEARLRCSPMKGHSHVYWYRQLPEEGLKFMVYLQKENIIDESGMPKERFSAEFPKEGPSILRIQQVVRGDSAAYFCASSRGTGRQDEQYFGPGTRLTVT.

This clonotype was found many times. This rearrangement joins TRBV18 to TRBJ2-2; 11 positions match TRBD1. The J segment lost 7 bases and the V segment lost 3 bases, leaving 4 bases of the junction unmatched. CDR1 and CDR2 (germline): KGHSH, LQKENI. The CDR3 covers 15 residues. The CDR3: CASSPDRGPGGELFF. Written as DNA, the CDR3 is TGTGCCAGCTCACCGGACAGGGGGCCTGGCGGGGAGCTGTTTTTT.

This clonotype was observed many times. The chain couples TRBV27 to TRBJ2-3; TRBD1 aligns across 10 bases. The CDR3 extends over 18 amino acids. Germline CDR1 and CDR2: MNHEY and SMNVEV (reference sequence). Unmatched junction bases numbered 8, after V lost 1 base and J lost 1 base. The CDR3 DNA sequence: TGTGCCAGCAGTTTATTTGGGGGAGACAGGGGGCGCACAGATACGCAGTATTTT. Amino acid sequence: CASSLFGGDRGRTDTQYF.

The V gene is TRBV29-1, the J gene TRBJ2-7; D is perhaps TRBD1 (6 bases). Trimming shortened V by 7 bases and J by 0 bases, and 16 bases separated the two germline ends. The CDR3 loop spans 14 amino acids. Germline loops: CDR1 SQVTM, CDR2 ANQGSEA. Here the CDR3 reads CSAVRTENSYEQYF. In nucleotides, the CDR3 is TGCAGCGCTGTCAGGACAGAAAACTCCTACGAGCAGTACTTC.

Ten or more counts support this clonotype. The chain links TRBV5-1 to TRBJ2-5, with TRBD1 as a possible D gene (5 bases). The CDR3 is made up of 15 amino acids. Germline lookup yields CDR1 SGHRS and CDR2 YFSETQ. Trimming removed 4 bases at V and 0 bases at J, with 13 bases between. CDR3: CASSEGDLYQETQYF. The CDR3 nucleotides read TGCGCCAGCAGCGAAGGGGATCTGTACCAAGAGACCCAGTACTTC. Full variable domain (remainder filled in from reference TRBV5-1 and TRBJ2-5): KAGVTQTPRYLIKTRGQQVTLSCSPISGHRSVSWYQQTPGQGLQFLFEYFSETQRNKGNFPGRFSGRQFSNSRSEMNVSTLELGDSALYLCASSEGDLYQETQYFGPGTRLLVL.